A single sample gave rise to the 23 T cell receptor beta chains below, sequenced in a study of shared clonotypes between healthy human individuals. Clones were read by immunoSEQ multiplex PCR, and TCRdb kept only the in-frame ones, dropping some. Of some 1,100,000 clones listed, 75% to 85% were seen once; the top ten hold under 0.6%. The sample consisted of memory CD4+ T cells from PBMCs. Indicated subset: CD45RA-negative fraction. These receptors all stem from a man younger than 35 in good health. Some clones in this sample may be carry-over from other donors' samples.

This clone was counted a single time. The V gene is TRBV4-3, the J gene TRBJ2-3; 9 bases map to TRBD2. CDR1 and CDR2 from the germline V gene are LGHNA and YSLEER. The CDR3 consists of 16 residues. Trimming at V came to 4 bases and at J to 6 bases, leaving 11 bases not matched to a gene. The CDR3 nucleotides read TGCGCCAGCAGCCGTGGGGGGGCTAGCGGGAAGGATACGCAGTATTTT. Its translation: CASSRGGASGKDTQYF.

Here the CDR3 reads CASSLRAGPGGDTQYF. The CDR3 DNA reads TGTGCCAGCAGCTTAAGGGCGGGTCCCGGCGGGGATACGCAGTATTTT. The genes are TRBV7-3 and TRBJ2-3; TRBD2 is a possible D gene (5 bases). The germline V gene has CDR1 SGHTA and CDR2 FQGTGA. V lost 1 base to trimming and J lost 6 bases, with 17 bases between them. The CDR3 spans 16 residues.

The rearrangement joins TRBV30 to TRBJ2-5; D not certain. The CDR3 covers 11 residues. The V gene lost 3 bases and the J gene lost 5 bases, with 7 bases spanning the gap. Looked up from germline, CDR1 is GTSNPN and CDR2 is SVGIG (reference sequence). The CDR3 DNA reads as TGTGCCTGGAGACTTGAGGAGACCCAGTACTTC. Translation: CAWRLEETQYF.

The rearrangement links TRBV19 to TRBJ2-7; 9 bases map to TRBD1. The V segment lost 5 bases and the J segment 3 bases; nucleotides outside the gene matches: 8. CDR1 and CDR2 (germline): LNHDA, SQIVND (reference sequence). The CDR3 length is 15 residues. CDR3 nucleotide sequence: TGTGCCAGTAGTCCCCGAAGGACAGGGGTCTACGAGCAGTACTTC. Translating it yields CASSPRRTGVYEQYF.

This clone was recorded once. The rearrangement joins TRBV4-2 to TRBJ2-2, with D maybe TRBD2 (6 bases). This CDR3 region has 17 residues. From germline, CDR1 is LGHNA and CDR2 YNFKEQ. V lost 0 bases to trimming and J lost 5 bases, with 16 bases between them. As DNA, the CDR3 is TGTGCCAGCAGCCAAGATGGGGCAGCGGAGGGAACCGGGGAGCTGTTTTTT. Amino acids: CASSQDGAAEGTGELFF.

V usage is TRBV5-1 and J usage is TRBJ2-7; either TRBD1 or TRBD2 may supply D (5 bases each). CDR1 and CDR2 from the germline V gene are SGHRS and YFSETQ. V lost 4 bases to trimming and J lost 1 base, with 21 bases between them. This CDR3 comprises 17 residues. The CDR3 DNA is TGCGCCAGCAGCGCTGGCCCGGGGCGGAGGTCATCCTACGAGCAGTACTTC. This translates into CASSAGPGRRSSYEQYF. Full variable domain (rest looked up from reference TRBV5-1 and TRBJ2-7): KAGVTQTPRYLIKTRGQQVTLSCSPISGHRSVSWYQQTPGQGLQFLFEYFSETQRNKGNFPGRFSGRQFSNSRSEMNVSTLELGDSALYLCASSAGPGRRSSYEQYFGPGTRLTVT.

The J gene is TRBJ2-2, the V gene TRBV28, with D possibly TRBD1 on 6 matching bases. The CDR3 runs to 17 residues. Between the trimmed V and J ends, which lost 6 bases and 6 bases, there was a span of 23 bases. The V gene's germline CDR1 is MDHEN and CDR2 SYDVKM. For the CDR3, the DNA is TGTGCCAGCAGCCCGCCTCGGACAGTGGGGGATTCCGGGGAGCTGTTTTTT. Its translation: CASSPPRTVGDSGELFF. Complete variable domain (other parts from reference TRBV28 and TRBJ2-2): DVKVTQSSRYLVKRTGEKVFLECVQDMDHENMFWYRQDPGLGLRLIYFSYDVKMKEKGDIPEGYSVSREKKERFSLILESASTNQTSMYLCASSPPRTVGDSGELFFGEGSRLTVL.

V gene TRBV2 combines with J gene TRBJ1-1, with D possibly TRBD1 on 6 matching bases. The CDR3 runs to 16 residues. Germline V gives CDR1 SNHLY, CDR2 FYNNEI. V lost 4 bases and J lost 0, with 15 bases in between. CDR3 nucleotides: TGTGCCAGCAGTGTCAGAGGAGGGACATTGAACACTGAAGCTTTCTTT. Encoded protein: CASSVRGGTLNTEAFF.

The CDR3 DNA sequence: TGTGCCAGCAGCCCCGGACAGGGGGCGTACTACGAGCAGTACTTC. As protein: CASSPGQGAYYEQYF. The rearrangement joins TRBV11-3 to TRBJ2-7; 11 positions match TRBD1. The CDR3 loop spans 15 amino acids. V lost 5 bases, J lost 3 bases, and 6 bases stayed unmatched. The germline gives CDR1 SGHNT, CDR2 YENEEA.

The rearrangement uses TRBV5-4 and TRBJ1-2; 7 bases line up with TRBD1. The junction had 11 bases not matched to a gene; V was cut back by 4 bases and J by 2 bases. Germline V gene data show CDR1 as SGHNT and CDR2 as YYREEE (reference sequence). This CDR3 spans 16 amino acids. In DNA form, the CDR3 reads TGTGCCAGCAGCCCGCCGGACAGGCCGCAAAACTATGGCTACACCTTC. Translating it yields CASSPPDRPQNYGYTF.

This clone was seen many times. The chain recombines TRBV10-3 with TRBJ2-7; weak D call: TRBD2 (6 bases). Between the trimmed V and J ends, which lost 5 bases and 1 base, there was a span of 15 bases. In germline, CDR1 is ENHRY, CDR2 SYGVKD. The CDR3 loop spans 15 amino acids. The CDR3 nucleotides read TGTGCCATCAGTAGGGACTTTTCCCAATCCTACGAGCAGTACTTC. Protein product: CAISRDFSQSYEQYF.

V is TRBV5-8 and J is TRBJ1-2, with a tentative D call TRBD1 (6 bases). CDR1 and CDR2 from the germline V gene are SGHTS and YDEGEE. The CDR3 runs 15 residues. V was trimmed by 2 bases and J by 4 bases, leaving 15 bases between them. CDR3 nucleotide sequence: TGTGCCAGCAGCTTCCGCGGGGGCAGTTTCTATGGCTACACCTTC. Amino acid sequence: CASSFRGGSFYGYTF.

V and J are TRBV30 and TRBJ1-1; no clear D. V lost 0 bases and J lost 1, with 6 bases in between. Germline-derived CDR1 and CDR2 are GTSNPN and SVGIG (reference sequence). The CDR3 consists of 13 residues. CDR3 DNA: TGTGCCTGGAGTGTAGAACAGAACACTGAAGCTTTCTTT. Encoded protein: CAWSVEQNTEAFF.

The chain uses TRBV9 and TRBJ2-7; weak D call: TRBD1 (5 bases). This CDR3 is 14 amino acids long. V lost 3 bases and J 2 bases, leaving 12 bases between the germline ends. From germline, CDR1 is SGDLS and CDR2 YYNGEE. The CDR3 spells CASSAVDNAYEQYF. The DNA for the CDR3 is TGTGCCAGCAGCGCAGTGGACAACGCCTACGAGCAGTACTTC.

J is TRBJ1-2 and V is TRBV7-2, with D unclear. The CDR3 consists of 11 residues. V gave up 6 bases and J gave up 8 bases, with 10 bases separating them. Per the germline V gene, CDR1 is SGHTA and CDR2 is FQGNSA. CDR3 loop: CASRGRGGYTF. CDR3 DNA: TGTGCCAGCAGAGGACGAGGAGGCTACACCTTC.

The chain has TRBV5-1 and TRBJ2-7, with D maybe TRBD2 (5 bases). Trimming removed 4 bases from V and 2 bases from J, with 13 bases in between. CDR3 size: 14 residues. Germline CDR1 is SGHRS and CDR2 is YFSETQ. The DNA of the CDR3 is TGCGCCAGCAGCCTTGTGGACGGGACCTACGAGCAGTACTTC. Encoded protein: CASSLVDGTYEQYF.

This clone has just a few counts. The gene calls are TRBV2 and TRBJ2-6; D is undetermined. The CDR3 length is 15 residues. The V end was cut by 1 base, the J end by 1 base, with 5 bases between. From germline, CDR1 is SNHLY and CDR2 FYNNEI. The CDR3 DNA follows: TGTGCCAGCAGTGAAGTGGGGTCTGGGGCCAACGTCCTGACTTTC. Its protein product is CASSEVGSGANVLTF.

The chain employs TRBV19 and TRBJ2-4; no clear D. V lost 8 bases and J 0 bases, leaving 11 bases between the germline ends. The CDR3 spans 14 residues. Germline V gene lookup returns CDR1 LNHDA and CDR2 SQIVND (reference sequence). The CDR3 DNA reads TGTGCCAGTGGCTTGTTGATAGCCAAAAACATTCAGTACTTC. This translates into CASGLLIAKNIQYF.

This clone has a single count. This rearrangement joins TRBV11-2 to TRBJ1-1, with D possibly being TRBD1 (5 bases). The length of the CDR3 is 13 residues. Germline V gene data show CDR1 as SGHAT and CDR2 as FQNNGV. The V end was cut by 3 bases, the J end by 9 bases, with 14 bases between. CDR3 sequence: CASSLPQGRKAFF. DNA of the CDR3: TGTGCCAGCAGCTTGCCCCAGGGACGCAAAGCTTTCTTT.

The CDR3 loop is CASSVVSSSSPGGTQYF. As DNA, the CDR3 is TGTGCCAGCAGTGTGGTTTCGAGTAGCTCCCCGGGGGGGACCCAGTACTTC. The V call is TRBV2, the J call TRBJ2-5; 7 bases line up with TRBD2. Trimming at V came to 4 bases and at J to 7 bases, leaving 18 bases not matched to a gene. Germline loops: CDR1 SNHLY, CDR2 FYNNEI. The CDR3 contains 17 residues.

This clone was found many times. The V and J genes are TRBV6-1 and TRBJ2-5; 11 nucleotides line up with TRBD2. Germline CDR1 reads MNHNS; CDR2 reads SASEGT. The ends lost 5 bases at V and 1 base at J; junction bases unmatched: 3. The CDR3 has 15 amino acids. The DNA for the CDR3 is TGTGCCAGCAGTTGGACTAGCGGGCGCCAAGAGACCCAGTACTTC. It yields the protein CASSWTSGRQETQYF.

This rearrangement joins TRBV19 to TRBJ1-3; 8 bases are shared with TRBD1. The junction had 4 bases not matched to a gene; V was cut back by 9 bases and J by 0 bases. Per germline, CDR1 LNHDA and CDR2 SQIVND (reference sequence). The CDR3 is 14 amino acids. The DNA of the CDR3 is TGTGCCAGCAAACAGGGGGACTCTGGAAACACCATATATTTT. Protein: CASKQGDSGNTIYF.

The chain links TRBV29-1 to TRBJ2-5; D is ambiguous. Germline lookup yields CDR1 SQVTM and CDR2 ANQGSEA. Trimming removed 2 bases at V and 7 bases at J, with 14 bases between. The CDR3 contains 13 residues. The CDR3 DNA is TGCAGCGTTGAATTGACGGCCTCGGGGACCCAGTACTTC. This gives the protein CSVELTASGTQYF.